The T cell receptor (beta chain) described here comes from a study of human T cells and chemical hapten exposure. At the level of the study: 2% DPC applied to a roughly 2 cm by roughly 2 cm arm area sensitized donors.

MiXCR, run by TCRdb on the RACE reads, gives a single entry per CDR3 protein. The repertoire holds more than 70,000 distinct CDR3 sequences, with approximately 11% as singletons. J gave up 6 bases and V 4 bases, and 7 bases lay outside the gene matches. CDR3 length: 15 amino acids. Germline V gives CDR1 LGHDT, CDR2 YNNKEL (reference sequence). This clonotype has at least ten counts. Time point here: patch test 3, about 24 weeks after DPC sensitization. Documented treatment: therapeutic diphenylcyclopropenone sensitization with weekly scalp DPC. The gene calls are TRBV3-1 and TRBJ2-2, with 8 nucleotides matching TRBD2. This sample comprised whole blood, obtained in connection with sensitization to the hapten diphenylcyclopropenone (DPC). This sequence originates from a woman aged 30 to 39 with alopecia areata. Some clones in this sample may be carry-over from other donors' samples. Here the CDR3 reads CASSPNSGVAGELFF. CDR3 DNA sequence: TGTGCCAGCAGCCCGAATAGCGGGGTTGCCGGGGAGCTGTTTTTT.